Given below is one TCR beta chain in context. Its antigen is still unknown. This sample was taken from a study of Tregs in tolerant kidney transplant recipients. Study-wide points: Biological reproducibility was not directly addressed in this study.

With 4 bases clipped from V and 2 bases from J, the junction kept 2 bases outside the gene matches. Per the germline V gene, CDR1 is SGHNT and CDR2 is YYREEE (reference sequence). The CDR3 runs to 13 residues. Unstimulated Tregs (CD4+CD25+CD127-) and CD4+CD25- non-Tregs were sorted from PBMCs. Only in-frame clones appear in the TCRdb table, and some are missing; sequencing was by immunoSEQ multiplex PCR. The sample lists tens of thousands of clones, roughly 93% occurring once. The chain recombines TRBV5-4 with TRBJ2-7, with TRBD2 matching over 8 bases. The specimen comprised CD4+ T cells from blood, sampled before the transplant. The sequence was collected from a human donor who received a combined kidney and bone marrow transplant. The CDR3 DNA reads as TGTGCCAGCAGCATTAGCGGGGCCTACGAGCAGTACTTC. Protein sequence: CASSISGAYEQYF.